Listed below are T cell receptor beta chains from one sample, sequenced in a study of spatial heterogeneity in lung cancer. Via MiXCR, TCRdb re-called the 5' RACE reads, giving one row per CDR3 protein. The table includes around 2,900 distinct CDR3 sequences, about 30% detected once. Sequences were derived from PBMCs, sampled at surgery. These receptors were collected from a male donor with early-stage non-small cell lung cancer. Each CDR3 is given with its conserved first and last residue. A D gene is named only where the DNA matches it firmly. Clone size is given for some rows only: seen once, a few or many times, or a class if the clone is expanded.

d_call: TRBD2
j_call: TRBJ2-1
v_call: TRBV3-1
clone_size: medium-sized
cdr3_length: 15
cdr3_nt: TGTGCCAGCAGCCAAGTTGGACTAGCGCACAATGAGCAGTTCTTC
cdr3_aa: CASSQVGLAHNEQFF

d_call: TRBD2
j_call: TRBJ2-6
v_call: TRBV6-6
clone_size: few
cdr3_length: 18
cdr3_nt: TGTGCCAGCAGTAAGGCGGGAGGCCGCAGCTCTGGGGCCAACGTCCTGACTTTC
cdr3_aa: CASSKAGGRSSGANVLTF

d_call: -
j_call: TRBJ1-1
v_call: TRBV10-3
clone_size: medium-sized
cdr3_length: 13
cdr3_nt: TGTGCCATCACTAAACAGGGGAACACTGAAGCTTTCTTT
cdr3_aa: CAITKQGNTEAFF

d_call: -
j_call: TRBJ2-7
v_call: TRBV29-1
clone_size: many
cdr3_length: 15
cdr3_nt: TGCAGCGTTCAGACCGGACGAAGGGGAGGCTACGAGCAGTACTTC
cdr3_aa: CSVQTGRRGGYEQYF

d_call: TRBD1
j_call: TRBJ1-2
v_call: TRBV30
clone_size: -
cdr3_length: 14
cdr3_nt: TGTGCCTGGAGGGGACAGCTAAGTCGCTATGGCTACACCTTC
cdr3_aa: CAWRGQLSRYGYTF

d_call: TRBD1
j_call: TRBJ2-7
v_call: TRBV12-3/TRBV12-4
clone_size: many
cdr3_length: 13
cdr3_nt: TGTGCCAGCAGGCCCCGGGACAGCTACGAGCAGTACTTC
cdr3_aa: CASRPRDSYEQYF

d_call: -
j_call: TRBJ1-6
v_call: TRBV5-4
clone_size: -
cdr3_length: 13
cdr3_nt: TGTGCCACTCGGGAGGGAAACGCGGGACCCCTCCACTTT
cdr3_aa: CATREGNAGPLHF

d_call: -
j_call: TRBJ2-7
v_call: TRBV30
clone_size: -
cdr3_length: 14
cdr3_nt: TGTGCCTGGACGCGGGACCCTGCTACCTACGAGCAGTACTTC
cdr3_aa: CAWTRDPATYEQYF

d_call: -
j_call: TRBJ2-7
v_call: TRBV20-1
clone_size: -
cdr3_length: 13
cdr3_nt: TGCAGTGCTAGAGTCTTGGACAGCTACGAGCAGTACTTC
cdr3_aa: CSARVLDSYEQYF

d_call: -
j_call: TRBJ2-4
v_call: TRBV18
clone_size: medium-sized
cdr3_length: 18
cdr3_nt: TGTGCCAGCTCACGCCGGGGGACAACCCTACTGGTGGGGGACATTCAGTACTTC
cdr3_aa: CASSRRGTTLLVGDIQYF

d_call: TRBD1
j_call: TRBJ1-2
v_call: TRBV5-5
clone_size: many
cdr3_length: 15
cdr3_nt: TGTGCCAGCAGCTTGCCCTGGACAGGGGGGTATGGCTACACCTTC
cdr3_aa: CASSLPWTGGYGYTF

d_call: -
j_call: TRBJ2-5
v_call: TRBV6-2/TRBV6-3
clone_size: medium-sized
cdr3_length: 13
cdr3_nt: TGTGCCAGCAGTTACGGACCGGCCGGGACCCAGTACTTC
cdr3_aa: CASSYGPAGTQYF

d_call: -
j_call: TRBJ2-7
v_call: TRBV5-6
clone_size: few
cdr3_length: 12
cdr3_nt: TGTGCCAGCAGCTTGTGGGAATACGAGCAGTACTTC
cdr3_aa: CASSLWEYEQYF

d_call: -
j_call: TRBJ2-1
v_call: TRBV6-2/TRBV6-3
clone_size: -
cdr3_length: 16
cdr3_nt: TGTGCCAGCAGCCCACCGGGTGTGAGGTCCTACAATGAGCAGTTCTTC
cdr3_aa: CASSPPGVRSYNEQFF

d_call: -
j_call: TRBJ2-7
v_call: TRBV27
clone_size: -
cdr3_length: 15
cdr3_nt: TGTGCCAGCAGTTTGAAAAACAGGGTACCCTACGAGCAGTACTTC
cdr3_aa: CASSLKNRVPYEQYF

d_call: -
j_call: TRBJ2-7
v_call: TRBV28
clone_size: -
cdr3_length: 15
cdr3_nt: TGTGCCAGCAGTTTGTTATGGGGGGACTCCTACGAGCAGTACTTC
cdr3_aa: CASSLLWGDSYEQYF

d_call: TRBD1
j_call: TRBJ2-1
v_call: TRBV7-9
clone_size: medium-sized
cdr3_length: 16
cdr3_nt: TGTGCCAGCAGCCAAAACACAGGGGCCTCCTACAATGAGCAGTTCTTC
cdr3_aa: CASSQNTGASYNEQFF

d_call: TRBD1
j_call: TRBJ1-2
v_call: TRBV28
clone_size: large
cdr3_length: 16
cdr3_nt: TGTGCCAGCAGTGCACAACAGGGGGCGGCCTCCTATGGCTACACCTTC
cdr3_aa: CASSAQQGAASYGYTF

d_call: -
j_call: TRBJ1-3
v_call: TRBV3-1
clone_size: -
cdr3_length: 14
cdr3_nt: TGTGCCAGCAGCCCCCAGAGCTCTGGAAACACCATATATTTT
cdr3_aa: CASSPQSSGNTIYF

d_call: TRBD2
j_call: TRBJ2-2
v_call: TRBV7-6
clone_size: many
cdr3_length: 14
cdr3_nt: TGTGCCAGCAGCCCGACTAGCAACACCGGGGAGCTGTTTTTT
cdr3_aa: CASSPTSNTGELFF

d_call: -
j_call: TRBJ1-5
v_call: TRBV7-9
clone_size: few
cdr3_length: 14
cdr3_nt: TGTGCCAGCACCTTAACTGGTAGCAATCAGCCCCAGCATTTT
cdr3_aa: CASTLTGSNQPQHF

d_call: -
j_call: TRBJ2-1
v_call: TRBV19
clone_size: -
cdr3_length: 15
cdr3_nt: TGTGCCAGTAGTATAGTTCCGGGGCGCTACAATGAGCAGTTCTTC
cdr3_aa: CASSIVPGRYNEQFF

d_call: -
j_call: TRBJ2-7
v_call: TRBV7-9
clone_size: many
cdr3_length: 12
cdr3_nt: TGTGCCAGCAGCTTAGCGTTCTACGAGCAGTACTTC
cdr3_aa: CASSLAFYEQYF

d_call: -
j_call: TRBJ2-7
v_call: TRBV6-5
clone_size: few
cdr3_length: 13
cdr3_nt: TGTGCCAGCACCCCGGGGACGTCGGCCGAGCAGTACTTC
cdr3_aa: CASTPGTSAEQYF

d_call: -
j_call: TRBJ2-1
v_call: TRBV19
clone_size: few
cdr3_length: 17
cdr3_nt: TGTGCCAGTAGTCCGTTACCGGGTCTTAGCGTCCACAATGAGCAGTTCTTC
cdr3_aa: CASSPLPGLSVHNEQFF

d_call: -
j_call: TRBJ2-1
v_call: TRBV20-1
clone_size: medium-sized
cdr3_length: 16
cdr3_nt: TGCAGTGCAAGGCCGTTTAGGGGGGCCGCCTACAATGAGCAGTTCTTC
cdr3_aa: CSARPFRGAAYNEQFF

d_call: TRBD2
j_call: TRBJ2-7
v_call: TRBV29-1
clone_size: -
cdr3_length: 17
cdr3_nt: TGCAGCGCTGGACTAGCGGGAGGTAGTTGGGGGCTTTCCGAGCAGTACTTC
cdr3_aa: CSAGLAGGSWGLSEQYF

d_call: TRBD1
j_call: TRBJ2-7
v_call: TRBV20-1
clone_size: many
cdr3_length: 17
cdr3_nt: TGCAGTGCTAGAGATGGGGCCGGGACAGCTGTCACCTACGAGCAGTACTTC
cdr3_aa: CSARDGAGTAVTYEQYF

d_call: -
j_call: TRBJ2-4
v_call: TRBV28
clone_size: many
cdr3_length: 15
cdr3_nt: TGTGCCAGCAGTTGGACAGATCTCGCCAAAAACATTCAGTACTTC
cdr3_aa: CASSWTDLAKNIQYF

d_call: TRBD2
j_call: TRBJ2-5
v_call: TRBV25-1
clone_size: once
cdr3_length: 15
cdr3_nt: TGTGCCAGCAGTTATACGTCGGGGAGGGAAGAGACCCAGTACTTC
cdr3_aa: CASSYTSGREETQYF

d_call: -
j_call: TRBJ2-3
v_call: TRBV3-1
clone_size: -
cdr3_length: 14
cdr3_nt: TGTGCCAGCAGCCAAGGCGGGGCCACAGATACGCAGTATTTT
cdr3_aa: CASSQGGATDTQYF

d_call: TRBD1
j_call: TRBJ2-3
v_call: TRBV7-9
clone_size: medium-sized
cdr3_length: 15
cdr3_nt: TGTGCCAGCAGCAACTACAGGGGCGAGGCAGATACGCAGTATTTT
cdr3_aa: CASSNYRGEADTQYF

d_call: TRBD1
j_call: TRBJ1-1
v_call: TRBV11-2
clone_size: -
cdr3_length: 15
cdr3_nt: TGTGCCAGCAGGCTACAGGGGCCCCTGAACACTGAAGCTTTCTTT
cdr3_aa: CASRLQGPLNTEAFF

d_call: -
j_call: TRBJ2-7
v_call: TRBV2
clone_size: -
cdr3_length: 13
cdr3_nt: TGTGCCAGCAGTGAAACCCCTAGTTACGAGCAGTACTTC
cdr3_aa: CASSETPSYEQYF

d_call: TRBD1
j_call: TRBJ1-2
v_call: TRBV10-2
clone_size: -
cdr3_length: 14
cdr3_nt: TGCGCCAGCAGCGCCGGGACAGGGGGATATGGCTACACCTTC
cdr3_aa: CASSAGTGGYGYTF

d_call: -
j_call: TRBJ1-3
v_call: TRBV28
clone_size: -
cdr3_length: 15
cdr3_nt: TGTGCCAGCAGATCTGGCCCGGTCGCTGGAAACACCATATATTTT
cdr3_aa: CASRSGPVAGNTIYF

d_call: -
j_call: TRBJ1-2
v_call: TRBV27
clone_size: few
cdr3_length: 12
cdr3_nt: TGTGCCAGCGGGGGGAGGGCCAGAGGCTACACCTTC
cdr3_aa: CASGGRARGYTF

d_call: -
j_call: TRBJ2-1
v_call: TRBV18
clone_size: many
cdr3_length: 16
cdr3_nt: TGTGCCAGCTCACCACCGGGGGGGGCCTCCTACAATGAGCAGTTCTTC
cdr3_aa: CASSPPGGASYNEQFF

d_call: TRBD2
j_call: TRBJ2-7
v_call: TRBV20-1
clone_size: medium-sized
cdr3_length: 15
cdr3_nt: TGCAGTGCCCCGGACGTGGCTAGCGGGAGCTCCGAGCAGTACTTC
cdr3_aa: CSAPDVASGSSEQYF

d_call: TRBD2
j_call: TRBJ2-3
v_call: TRBV10-3
clone_size: -
cdr3_length: 16
cdr3_nt: TGTGCCATCAGTGAGTCAGCGGGGGGAGGCACAGATACGCAGTATTTT
cdr3_aa: CAISESAGGGTDTQYF

d_call: TRBD1
j_call: TRBJ2-7
v_call: TRBV28
clone_size: -
cdr3_length: 16
cdr3_nt: TGTGCCAGCAGTTTAGGGACAGGGGGACCGGCCTACGAGCAGTACTTC
cdr3_aa: CASSLGTGGPAYEQYF

d_call: -
j_call: TRBJ2-3
v_call: TRBV7-9
clone_size: -
cdr3_length: 14
cdr3_nt: TGTGCCAGCAGCTTAACCGGGAGCACAGATACGCAGTATTTT
cdr3_aa: CASSLTGSTDTQYF

d_call: TRBD2
j_call: TRBJ2-3
v_call: TRBV28
clone_size: medium-sized
cdr3_length: 14
cdr3_nt: TGTGCCAGCACCGTAGCGGGAATCCCAGATACGCAGTATTTT
cdr3_aa: CASTVAGIPDTQYF